This T cell receptor beta chain was sequenced in a study of OX40 agonist ivuxolimab in advanced cancers. Study summary: An agonistic human IgG2 monoclonal antibody against OX40 (CD134) was given. While on treatment, patients had intravenous ivuxolimab at 0.01 to 10 mg/kg every 2 weeks.

The data were produced by immunoSEQ multiplex PCR, yet TCRdb's version contains in-frame clones alone and is incomplete. The data hold roughly 47,000 clones, with about 90% observed a single time. The sequenced sample was CD4+ or CD8+ T cells sorted from blood, obtained in a trial of the OX40 agonist ivuxolimab. This TCR came from an adult with an advanced solid tumor such as melanoma, head and neck, liver or kidney cancer.

CDR3 amino acids: CASSEYSGGPYEQYF. The CDR3 coding sequence is TGTGCCAGCAGTGAATATAGCGGGGGCCCCTACGAGCAGTACTTC. The rearrangement uses TRBV6-1 and TRBJ2-7, with TRBD2 identical over 9 bases. Germline V gene data show CDR1 as MNHNS and CDR2 as SASEGT. J gave up 2 bases and V 2 bases, and 4 bases lay outside the gene matches. There are 15 residues in the CDR3.